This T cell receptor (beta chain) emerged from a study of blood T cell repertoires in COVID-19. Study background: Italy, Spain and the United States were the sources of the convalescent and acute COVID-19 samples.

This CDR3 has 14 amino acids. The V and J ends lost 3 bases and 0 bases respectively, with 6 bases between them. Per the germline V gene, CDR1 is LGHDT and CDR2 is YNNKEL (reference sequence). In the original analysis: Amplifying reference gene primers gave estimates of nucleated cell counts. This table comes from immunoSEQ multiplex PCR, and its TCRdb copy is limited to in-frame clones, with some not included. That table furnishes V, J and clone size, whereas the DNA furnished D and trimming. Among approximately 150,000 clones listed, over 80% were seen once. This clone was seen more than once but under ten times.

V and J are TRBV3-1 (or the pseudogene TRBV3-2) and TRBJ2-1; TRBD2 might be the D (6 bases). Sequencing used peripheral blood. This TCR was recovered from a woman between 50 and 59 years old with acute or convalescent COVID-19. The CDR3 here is CASSQRGSYNEQFF. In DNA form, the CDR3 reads TGTGCCAGCAGCCAGCGGGGCTCCTACAATGAGCAGTTCTTC.